A selection of T cell receptor beta chains follows, all from one sample in a study of blood T cell repertoires in COVID-19. Clones were read by immunoSEQ multiplex PCR, and TCRdb kept only the in-frame ones, dropping some. The table lists approximately 180,000 clones, around 84% of them singletons. The sequenced sample consisted of PBMCs or T cells enriched from blood (not recorded which). The receptors stem from a man over 45 who had recovered from COVID-19. The CDR3 runs from the conserved cysteine through the conserved F or W. Each record gives: J gene, V gene, clone size, D gene, CDR3 DNA, CDR3 protein. A D gene is named only where the DNA matches it firmly. Only some rows state a clone size, as once, few, many or a class for expanded clones.

>TRBJ2-7|TRBV10-3|.|.
TGTGCCATCAGTGAGGGAGGTAGTACCTACGAGCAGTACTTC
CAISEGGSTYEQYF
>TRBJ2-7|TRBV5-1|few|TRBD1
TGCGCCAGCAGCCTAGGACAGGGGAACTACGAGCAGTACTTC
CASSLGQGNYEQYF
>TRBJ1-1|TRBV5-1|.|.
TGCGCCAGCAGGACCCCGGAGGGGTTCGCTGAAGCTTTCTTT
CASRTPEGFAEAFF
>TRBJ1-2|TRBV18|.|.
TGTGCCAGCTCACCACTGCCCCGATCTGGGGCGTATGGCTACACCTTC
CASSPLPRSGAYGYTF
>TRBJ2-7|TRBV18|.|TRBD1
TGTGCCAGCTCACCGGGACAGGGGGTCTACGAGCAGTACTTC
CASSPGQGVYEQYF
>TRBJ2-1|TRBV9|.|.
TGTGCCAGCAGCGCAGGGACGGGGGTCGACAATGAGCAGTTCTTC
CASSAGTGVDNEQFF
>TRBJ2-7|TRBV5-1|few|TRBD1
TGCGCCAGCAGCTTTTCCCCAGGGGGCGAGGAGCAGTACTTC
CASSFSPGGEEQYF
>TRBJ2-1|TRBV9|.|TRBD2
TGTGCCAGCAGCTCATTAGCGGGGGGGAATTACAATGAGCAGTTCTTC
CASSSLAGGNYNEQFF
>TRBJ1-5|TRBV10-3|.|.
TGTGCCACCCAGGCCTCGGGCAATCAGCCCCAGCATTTT
CATQASGNQPQHF
>TRBJ2-7|TRBV2|.|TRBD2
TGTGCCAGCAGTGTCTCGGCTAGCGGGGGGTCGGGTGAGCAGTACTTC
CASSVSASGGSGEQYF
>TRBJ1-3|TRBV5-1|.|.
TGCGCCAGCAGCTTGGGCGGAGATGGAAACACCATATATTTT
CASSLGGDGNTIYF
>TRBJ1-2|TRBV19|.|TRBD1
TGTGCCAGTAGTACTGGGACAGGGTCGATCTATGGCTACACCTTC
CASSTGTGSIYGYTF
>TRBJ2-3|TRBV24-1|.|TRBD1
TGTGCCACCTCCAGGGGGCCCGGCACAGATACGCAGTATTTT
CATSRGPGTDTQYF
>TRBJ1-2|TRBV5-4|.|TRBD1
TGTGCCAGCAGCTTCGTAACCGGGACAGGGGGCTGGGGCTACACCTTC
CASSFVTGTGGWGYTF
>TRBJ2-3|TRBV5-4|few|TRBD2
TGTGCCAGCAGCTTGGTTCCAGCGGGGAGGGGAGATACGCAGTATTTT
CASSLVPAGRGDTQYF
>TRBJ1-3|TRBV30|.|.
TGTGCCTGGGATCTAGGATATGTAAACACCATATATTTT
CAWDLGYVNTIYF
>TRBJ1-2|TRBV27|once|TRBD1
TGTGCCAGCAGCTGGGACAGGGGGGGCTATGGCTACACCTTC
CASSWDRGGYGYTF
>TRBJ2-1|TRBV19|.|.
TGTGCCAGTAGTATCGGTCTAGCCTCCTACAATGAGCAGTTCTTC
CASSIGLASYNEQFF
>TRBJ2-5|TRBV6-5|.|.
TGTGCCAGCACGCGCGCGGGGTTGGGAGAGACCCAGTACTTC
CASTRAGLGETQYF
>TRBJ1-5|TRBV19|.|TRBD1
TGTGCCAGTAGTATAGAGCAGGGGGCTAGGCAGCCCCAGCATTTT
CASSIEQGARQPQHF
>TRBJ1-5|TRBV15|.|.
TGTGCCACCAGCAGAGATGGGGGGAGCAATCAGCCCCAGCATTTT
CATSRDGGSNQPQHF
>TRBJ1-2|TRBV10-3|.|.
TGTGCCATCAGTGAGGCGGAAGACTATGGCTACACCTTC
CAISEAEDYGYTF
>TRBJ2-2|TRBV5-4|.|.
TGTGCCAGCAGGGGGGACTTAAACACCGGGGAGCTGTTTTTT
CASRGDLNTGELFF
>TRBJ2-1|TRBV6-5|few|.
TGTGCCACCATGTTGGGAGTCTCCTACAATGAGCAGTTCTTC
CATMLGVSYNEQFF
>TRBJ1-2|TRBV6-5|.|TRBD1
TGTGCCAGCAGTATGGACAGGGGGCTGAATGGCTACACCTTC
CASSMDRGLNGYTF
>TRBJ2-7|TRBV3-1/TRBV3-2|.|TRBD2
TGTGCCAGCAGCCAAACGGGAGGCGGCTACGAGCAGTACTTC
CASSQTGGGYEQYF
>TRBJ2-1|TRBV6-2/TRBV6-3|.|TRBD2
TGTGCCAGCAGTTACCCCGGGAAGCGGGGGGGCAATGAGCAGTTCTTC
CASSYPGKRGGNEQFF
>TRBJ1-1|TRBV4-1|.|.
TGCGCCAGCAGCCAAGAGGACACCCAAACTGAAGCTTTCTTT
CASSQEDTQTEAFF
>TRBJ1-1|TRBV2|.|.
TGTGCCAGCGGACTTTCCCTCTCCTTGAACACTGAAGCTTTCTTT
CASGLSLSLNTEAFF
>TRBJ2-7|TRBV6-5|.|TRBD1
TGTGCCAGCACCCTAAGGACAGGGGGCATCTACGAGCAGTACTTC
CASTLRTGGIYEQYF
>TRBJ2-5|TRBV5-6|.|.
TGTGCCAGCAGCTTGATGGAATCTCCTAGACTCGGGACCCAGTACTTC
CASSLMESPRLGTQYF
>TRBJ2-2|TRBV5-4|.|.
TGTGCCAGCAGCTTGGACTCCCAGAACACCGGGGAGCTGTTTTTT
CASSLDSQNTGELFF
>TRBJ1-1|TRBV19|.|.
TGTGCCAGTAGTATAGCTCGGGGGAACACTGAAGCTTTCTTT
CASSIARGNTEAFF
>TRBJ2-3|TRBV5-1|.|.
TGCGCCAGCAGCTTGGGGGCAGCCGCTAGCACAGATACGCAGTATTTT
CASSLGAAASTDTQYF
>TRBJ2-6|TRBV27|.|.
TGTGCCAGCAGTTTATTCCAGGGATCCGGGGCCAACGTCCTGACTTTC
CASSLFQGSGANVLTF